The 11 T cell receptor beta chains listed next were all sequenced from one sample in a study of T cells in women clearing cervical HPV infection. Clones were read by immunoSEQ multiplex PCR, and TCRdb kept only the in-frame ones, dropping some. The sample yields fewer than 35,000 clones, of which the top ten take up 3.5% to 5%. The specimen sequenced was blood buffy coat. These TCRs come from a woman between 18 and 69 years old with a cervical HPV16 infection that either progressed to CIN3+ or cleared (not recorded which).

Details on this clone: The read ends 3 residues early relative to the CDR3; the germline J gene fills the gap. The chain joins TRBV5-1 to TRBJ2-2, with TRBD2 matching over 7 bases. The CDR3 length is 15 residues. Germline values: CDR1 SGHRS, CDR2 YFSETQ. The J segment lost 6 bases and the V segment lost 1 base, leaving 6 bases of the junction unmatched. The CDR3 protein is CASSLFGEGSGELFF. The CDR3 bases that were read are TGCGCCAGCAGCTTGTTCGGGGAGGGCTCCGGGGAG.

On this clone: Sequencing ends 3 residues short of the CDR3 end; the germline J gene provides the rest. The chain joins TRBV7-6 to TRBJ2-3; 7 positions match TRBD2. This CDR3 comprises 16 residues. Germline values: CDR1 SGHVS, CDR2 FNYEAQ. After removal of 4 bases from V and 1 base from J, the junction contained 8 bases not matched to a gene. The sequenced part of the CDR3 DNA is TGTGCCAGCAGCTCCGGCCGCGGGAGCGGCACAGATACG. This encodes CASSSGRGSGTDT. The CDR3 as a whole reads CASSSGRGSGTDTQYF.

Details on this clone: The CDR3 end is not reached by the read, which stops 3 residues before it; the germline J gene fills it in. The chain joins TRBV5-1 to TRBJ2-1; TRBD2 might be the D (5 bases). The germline V and J ends were trimmed by 5 bases and 3 bases, with 15 bases remaining between them. Germline V gives CDR1 SGHRS, CDR2 YFSETQ. This CDR3 spans 15 amino acids. The sequenced CDR3 bases are TGCGCCAGCAGTTTCCGGGCGGGCAACTACAATGAG. Protein: CASSFRAGNYNE. The full CDR3 reads CASSFRAGNYNEQFF.

As concerns this clone: The CDR3 end is not reached by the read, which stops 3 residues before it; the germline J gene fills it in. The chain joins TRBV20-1 to TRBJ2-3, with D hard to call. V lost 0 bases, J lost 4 bases, and 11 bases lay in between. CDR1 and CDR2 from the germline V gene are DFQATT and SNEGSKA (reference sequence). This CDR3 has 14 residues. The CDR3 reads CSARDQRSPDTQYF. CDR3 bases read: TGCAGTGCTAGAGATCAAAGGTCGCCAGATACG.

With respect to this clone: From the germline J gene comes the end of the CDR3, since the read stops 3 residues before it. This chain uses TRBV15 with TRBJ2-7; TRBD1 agrees at 7 bases. The CDR3 totals 14 residues. Germline CDR1 and CDR2: LNHNV and YYDKDF (reference sequence). V lost 2 bases to trimming and J lost 1 base; unmatched junction nucleotides: 2. Here the CDR3 reads CATSRSTGSYEQYF. CDR3 bases read: TGTGCCACCAGCAGATCGACAGGGTCCTACGAG.

Incomplete CDR3 DNA: TGTGCCAGCAGTGTTGAGGGGGCGCCTGGTGAAAAA. This gives the protein CASSVEGAPGEK. The entire CDR3 reads CASSVEGAPGEKLFF. V gene TRBV2 combines with J gene TRBJ1-4, with 7 bases aligning to TRBD1. The DNA ends 3 residues before the CDR3 does, and the rest of the CDR3 is filled in from the germline J gene. Germline lookup yields CDR1 SNHLY and CDR2 FYNNEI. V lost 4 bases, J lost 7 bases, and 9 bases stayed unmatched. CDR3 length: 15 amino acids.

For this clone: The read falls 3 residues short of the CDR3 end, and the missing part is taken from the germline J gene. The chain is built from TRBV10-1 and TRBJ2-7; maybe TRBD2 (5 bases). Trimming left V 6 bases short and J 2 bases short, with 17 bases between. CDR1 is WNHNN, CDR2 SYGVQD, per germline (reference sequence). CDR3 length equals 15 residues. Partial CDR3 DNA: TGCGCCAGCAGCCCGTTCGGGGAGCCCCCCTACGAG. This sequence encodes CASSPFGEPPYE. The whole CDR3 protein reads CASSPFGEPPYEQYF.

Concerning this clone: The CDR3 extends 3 residues past the end of the read, so its final part is completed from the germline J gene. The rearrangement joins TRBV20-1 to TRBJ1-1, with 10 bases aligning to TRBD1. This CDR3 has 15 residues. V trimming: 2 bases; J trimming: 0 bases; junction bases outside the gene matches: 3. CDR1 DFQATT and CDR2 SNEGSKA come from the germline V gene (reference sequence). Here the CDR3 reads CSARSDRGLNTEAFF. Partial CDR3 DNA: TGCAGTGCTAGATCCGACAGGGGGCTGAACACTGAA.

Remarks on this clone: The read halts 3 residues ahead of the CDR3 end, with the missing end drawn from the germline J gene. V is TRBV6-2 or TRBV6-3 and J is TRBJ2-1; 11 bases map to TRBD2. CDR1 and CDR2 from the germline V gene are MNHEY and SVGEGT. CDR3 size: 15 residues. Losses at the gene ends were 2 bases for V and 8 bases for J; bases not matched to a gene: 5. The CDR3 bases that were read are TGTGCCAGCAGTTACCCCAGGGGACTAGCGGATGAG. This codes for CASSYPRGLADE. The full CDR3 protein reads CASSYPRGLADEQFF.

CDR3 DNA (partial): TGTGCCACCAGTTCGGTCCGGGGCTCCTACAATGAG. Translating gives CATSSVRGSYNE. Given in full, the CDR3 is CATSSVRGSYNEQFF. The chain joins TRBV24-1 to TRBJ2-1, with D maybe TRBD2 (5 bases). The read terminates 3 residues ahead of where the CDR3 ends, so the germline J gene completes it. This CDR3 has 15 residues. The germline V gene has CDR1 KGHDR and CDR2 SFDVKD. V lost 6 bases to trimming and J lost 0 bases, with 11 bases between them.

As concerns this clone: At one end, the junction sequence differs from germline, possibly due to a read error. The sequence runs out 3 residues before the end of the CDR3; the remainder is reconstructed from the germline J gene. The chain uses TRBV4-2 and TRBJ2-3; D is perhaps TRBD1 (6 bases). This CDR3 is 14 amino acids long. Germline CDR1 reads LGHNA; CDR2 reads YNFKEQ. CDR3 loop: CASSHDRNTDTQYF. CDR3 bases read: TGCGCCAGCAGCCATGACAGGAACACAGATACG.